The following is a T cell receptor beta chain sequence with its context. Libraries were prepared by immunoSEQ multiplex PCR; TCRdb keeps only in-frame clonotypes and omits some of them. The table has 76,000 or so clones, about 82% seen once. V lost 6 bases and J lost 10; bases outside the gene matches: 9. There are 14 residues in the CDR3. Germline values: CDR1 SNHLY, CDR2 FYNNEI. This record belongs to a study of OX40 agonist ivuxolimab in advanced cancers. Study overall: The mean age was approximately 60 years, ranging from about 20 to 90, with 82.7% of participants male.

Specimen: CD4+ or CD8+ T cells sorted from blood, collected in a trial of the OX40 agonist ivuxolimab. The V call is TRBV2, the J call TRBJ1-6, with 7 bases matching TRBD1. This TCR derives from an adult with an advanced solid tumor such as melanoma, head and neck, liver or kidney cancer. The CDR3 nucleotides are TGTGCCAGCAGCCTCAGGGACAGAGGCTCACCCCTCCACTTT. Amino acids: CASSLRDRGSPLHF.